A single sample gave rise to the 7 T cell receptor beta chains below, sequenced in a study of control samples from healthy donors and cancer patients. Method: immunoSEQ multiplex PCR; TCRdb's copy keeps in-frame clones and lacks some. The data contain tens of thousands of clones, approximately 85% of them singletons. The source material was PBMCs. Every receptor here comes from a woman aged 60-75 years with head and neck cancer.

This clone appeared a single time. CDR3 DNA sequence: TGTGCCAGCAGCCCTGCCCCCCCGACTGAAGCTTTCTTT. It yields the protein CASSPAPPTEAFF. This chain uses TRBV3-1 (or the pseudogene TRBV3-2) with TRBJ1-1; D call uncertain. The CDR3 loop spans 13 amino acids. The germline V and J ends were trimmed by 4 bases and 5 bases, with 11 bases remaining between them. Germline CDR1 and CDR2: LGHDT and YNNKEL (reference sequence).

The DNA for the CDR3 is TGTGCCAGCAGCTTAGCGGGACTTGTCACAGATACGCAGTATTTT. Its translation is CASSLAGLVTDTQYF. The chain couples TRBV7-2 to TRBJ2-3; a possible D gene is TRBD2 (6 bases). Germline V CDR1 and CDR2: SGHTA, FQGNSA. V was trimmed by 0 bases and J by 2 bases, leaving 9 bases between them. The CDR3 length is 15 residues.

The V call is TRBV4-1, the J call TRBJ2-1; D perhaps matches TRBD1 (5 bases). V was trimmed by 4 bases and J by 14 bases, leaving 15 bases between them. Germline loops: CDR1 MGHRA, CDR2 YSYEKL. The CDR3 totals 12 residues. The CDR3 sequence is CASSPPWAGKFF. The CDR3 DNA sequence: TGCGCCAGCAGCCCGCCGTGGGCAGGGAAGTTCTTC.

The V gene is TRBV12-3 or TRBV12-4, the J gene TRBJ1-1; D remains unclear. V lost 2 bases to trimming and J lost 0 bases, with 1 base between them. This CDR3 has 12 amino acids. For the CDR3, the DNA is TGTGCCAGCAGTTTACTGAACACTGAAGCTTTCTTT. Residues: CASSLLNTEAFF.

V and J are TRBV10-1 and TRBJ2-3, with D hard to call. The CDR3 contains 14 residues. The ends were cut back, 6 bases at V and 0 bases at J, with 10 bases in the middle. CDR1 and CDR2 (germline): WNHNN, SYGVQD (reference sequence). The CDR3 coding sequence is TGCGCCAGCAGGAAAGCGTCTAGCACAGATACGCAGTATTTT. Protein product: CASRKASSTDTQYF.

The chain has TRBV2 and TRBJ1-5, with D unclear. Germline assignment: CDR1 SNHLY and CDR2 FYNNEI. The CDR3 is 15 amino acids. V gave up 1 base and J gave up 4 bases, with 11 bases separating them. The CDR3 sequence is CASSEERLGNQPQHF. As DNA, the CDR3 is TGTGCCAGCAGTGAAGAAAGGCTGGGGAATCAGCCCCAGCATTTT.

V is TRBV6-5 and J is TRBJ2-7; tentatively, D is TRBD2 (6 bases). Trimming removed 4 bases from V and 2 bases from J, with 18 bases in between. Germline-derived CDR1 and CDR2 are MNHEY and SVGAGI. The CDR3 is made up of 16 amino acids. In nucleotides, the CDR3 is TGTGCCAGCAGTTCCACGCGGGATCCCCGGGCCTACGAGCAGTACTTC. Residues: CASSSTRDPRAYEQYF.